Listed below are T cell receptor beta chains from one sample, sequenced in a study of molecular identifiers for immune sequencing clone quantification. TCRdb re-analysed the PCR reads in MiXCR, keeping a single row per CDR3 protein. The profile covers about 500,000 distinct CDR3 sequences, with approximately 25% appearing a single time and around 0.79% taken by the ten largest. The sequenced sample was naive CD8+ T cells from blood, with Jurkat cell RNA spiked in. The receptors derive from a human donor in good health. Some libraries in this study had Jurkat cell RNA spiked in. Both conserved end residues are part of each CDR3. D genes are given only for firm matches. For some rows the clone size is stated as once, few or many, or as a class when expanded; others skip it.

j_call	clone_size	v_call	d_call	cdr3_aa	cdr3_nt
TRBJ2-1	few	TRBV29-1	TRBD2	CSVENRAWTSGRNNEQFF	TGCAGCGTTGAAAATCGTGCTTGGACTAGCGGGAGGAATAATGAGCAGTTCTTC
TRBJ2-7	many	TRBV29-1	TRBD2	CSVRERTSGSPYF	TGCAGCGTTCGTGAAAGGACTAGCGGGAGTCCGTACTTC
TRBJ1-3	.	TRBV13	.	CASNLGRQTGNTIYF	TGTGCCAGCAACTTAGGGCGGCAGACTGGAAACACCATATATTTT
TRBJ1-1	few	TRBV5-1	TRBD1	CASSEIPPAPGQPLVSEAFF	TGCGCCAGCAGCGAAATCCCACCCGCACCGGGACAGCCCCTAGTATCTGAAGCTTTCTTT
TRBJ1-1	few	TRBV19	.	CASRVGTNTEAFF	TGTGCCAGTAGAGTCGGAACAAACACTGAAGCTTTCTTT
TRBJ1-1	few	TRBV21-1	.	CASSSQRLTGATEAFF	TGTGCCAGCAGCTCCCAACGGCTTACAGGGGCGACTGAAGCTTTCTTT
TRBJ1-1	few	TRBV4-3	.	CASSQGLGPADTEAFF	TGCGCCAGCAGCCAAGGGCTGGGCCCAGCGGACACTGAAGCTTTCTTT
TRBJ2-3	once	TRBV13	TRBD1	CASSQGRTGVTDTQYF	TGTGCCAGCAGCCAAGGACGGACAGGAGTCACAGATACGCAGTATTTT
TRBJ2-7	.	TRBV28	TRBD1	CASKGALRYEQYF	TGTGCCAGCAAGGGGGCTCTACGCTACGAGCAGTACTTC
TRBJ2-7	few	TRBV10-1	.	CASSKSGTYEQYF	TGCGCCAGCAGCAAGAGTGGTACCTACGAGCAGTACTTC
TRBJ2-6	.	TRBV7-8	TRBD1	CASSLPRGDRGLEFGANVPTF	TGTGCCAGCAGCTTGCCCAGAGGGGACAGGGGTTTAGAGTTTGGGGCCAACGTCCCGACTTTC
TRBJ1-2	.	TRBV20-1	TRBD1	CSVRTGGHGYTF	TGCAGTGTTAGAACAGGGGGCCATGGCTACACCTTC
TRBJ1-4	few	TRBV12-3/TRBV12-4	.	CASSPIRDIQEKLFF	TGTGCCAGCAGTCCTATCAGGGATATACAGGAAAAACTGTTTTTT
TRBJ2-2	.	TRBV6-2/TRBV6-3	.	CASSYSIRHLNTGELFF	TGTGCCAGCAGTTACTCAATTCGACATTTAAACACCGGGGAGCTGTTTTTT
TRBJ2-3	few	TRBV11-3	TRBD2	CASSLGASGNTDTQYF	TGTGCCAGCAGCTTAGGGGCTAGCGGAAACACAGATACGCAGTATTTT
TRBJ2-1	.	TRBV27	TRBD2	CASSSSSGIIGEQFF	TGTGCCAGCAGTTCGTCTAGCGGGATCATCGGTGAGCAGTTCTTC
TRBJ2-7	many	TRBV14	TRBD1	CASSQRGQAYEQYF	TGTGCCAGCAGCCAGAGGGGACAGGCCTACGAGCAGTACTTC
TRBJ1-4	.	TRBV6-1	.	CASSEQERGNEKLFF	TGTGCCAGCAGTGAACAGGAAAGGGGTAATGAAAAACTGTTTTTT
TRBJ2-1	.	TRBV19	.	CASSIGGLSYNEQFF	TGTGCCAGTAGTATTGGGGGCCTCTCCTACAATGAGCAGTTCTTC
TRBJ1-2	many	TRBV29-1	TRBD1	CSVLTRTGGFYGYTF	TGCAGCGTTCTTACCCGGACAGGGGGTTTCTATGGCTACACCTTC
TRBJ2-3	few	TRBV19	TRBD2	CASSALAGNTDTQYF	TGTGCCAGTAGTGCCCTAGCGGGGAACACAGATACGCAGTATTTT
TRBJ2-5	.	TRBV3-1	TRBD1	CASSQGGTGHQETQYF	TGTGCCAGCAGCCAAGGCGGGACAGGACATCAAGAGACCCAGTACTTC
TRBJ1-5	.	TRBV6-1	.	CASSHTNQGPLYQPQHF	TGTGCCAGCAGTCATACAAACCAGGGGCCCCTTTATCAGCCCCAGCATTTT
TRBJ2-1	few	TRBV4-1	TRBD2	CASSLRLADYGEQFF	TGCGCCAGCAGCCTAAGACTAGCGGATTACGGTGAGCAGTTCTTC
TRBJ2-7	.	TRBV28	TRBD2	CASSLELAGGNYEQYF	TGTGCCAGCAGTTTGGAATTAGCGGGAGGCAACTACGAGCAGTACTTC
TRBJ1-5	.	TRBV3-1	.	CASSQEDGVPPPGDNQPQHF	TGTGCCAGCAGCCAAGAAGACGGGGTTCCCCCCCCCGGGGACAATCAGCCCCAGCATTTT
TRBJ2-7	.	TRBV6-2/TRBV6-3	.	CASSPDLPGDEQYF	TGTGCCAGCAGTCCCGATCTCCCCGGCGACGAGCAGTACTTC
TRBJ2-7	many	TRBV7-2	TRBD1	CASSPRGTGGYEQYF	TGTGCCAGCAGCCCCCGCGGGACAGGGGGCTACGAGCAGTACTTC
TRBJ2-7	.	TRBV5-3	TRBD1	CASSARTGEREQYF	TGTGCCAGCAGCGCAAGGACAGGGGAACGTGAGCAGTACTTC
TRBJ1-5	many	TRBV20-1	TRBD1	CSAGQGTTFYQPQHF	TGCAGTGCAGGACAGGGTACGACTTTCTATCAGCCCCAGCATTTT
TRBJ2-7	many	TRBV28	.	CASSLPGPYEQYF	TGTGCCAGCAGTTTACCGGGACCCTACGAGCAGTACTTC
TRBJ2-7	many	TRBV7-9	TRBD2	CASSLPTSGRYEQYF	TGTGCCAGCAGCTTACCGACTAGCGGGAGGTACGAGCAGTACTTC
TRBJ2-2	.	TRBV7-6	TRBD2	CASSEGLAGVIDTRELFF	TGTGCCAGCAGCGAGGGACTAGCGGGAGTTATCGACACCCGGGAGCTGTTTTTT
TRBJ2-5	many	TRBV7-8	TRBD1	CASSPGDRVQETQYF	TGTGCCAGCAGCCCGGGGGACAGGGTCCAAGAGACCCAGTACTTC
TRBJ1-2	.	TRBV5-1	TRBD1	CASSPAPDRGDGYTF	TGCGCCAGCAGCCCGGCCCCGGACAGGGGAGATGGCTACACCTTC
TRBJ2-7	many	TRBV6-2/TRBV6-3	TRBD1	CASSPGTAVYEQYF	TGTGCCAGCAGTCCCGGGACAGCGGTCTACGAGCAGTACTTC
TRBJ2-7	few	TRBV7-9	TRBD1	CASSPMDRSSYEQYF	TGTGCCAGCAGCCCTATGGACAGGAGCTCCTACGAGCAGTACTTC
TRBJ2-5	many	TRBV5-1	.	CASSLASGLETQYF	TGTGCCAGCAGTTTAGCCAGCGGGCTGGAGACCCAGTACTTC
TRBJ2-1	many	TRBV29-1	.	CSVETALNEQFF	TGCAGCGTTGAAACAGCCCTCAATGAGCAGTTCTTC
TRBJ1-5	.	TRBV2	.	CASSDASGLQPQHF	TGTGCCAGCAGTGACGCGAGTGGTCTTCAGCCCCAGCATTTT
TRBJ2-3	.	TRBV4-3	.	CASRPTPQGTDTQYF	TGCGCCAGCCGCCCAACGCCCCAGGGGACAGATACGCAGTATTTT
TRBJ2-3	few	TRBV11-2	TRBD2	CASSIRDYTSTDTQYF	TGTGCCAGCAGCATACGGGACTATACTAGCACAGATACGCAGTATTTT
TRBJ1-5	.	TRBV20-1	.	CSALDGGNQPQHF	TGCAGTGCTCTGGATGGGGGCAATCAGCCCCAGCATTTT
TRBJ1-5	.	TRBV9	.	CASSANRFEPQHF	TGTGCCAGCAGCGCCAACAGGTTTGAGCCCCAGCATTTT
TRBJ2-7	few	TRBV28	.	CASSPLGGATLGQYF	TGTGCCAGCAGTCCCTTAGGAGGGGCGACCCTAGGGCAGTACTTC
TRBJ2-1	.	TRBV7-9	TRBD2	CASSFGLAVHNEQFF	TGTGCCAGCAGCTTTGGGCTAGCGGTCCACAATGAGCAGTTCTTC
TRBJ2-7	.	TRBV27	.	CTSSLSRRSEQYF	TGTACCAGCAGTCTAAGCCGCCGGAGCGAGCAGTACTTC
TRBJ2-2	.	TRBV9	.	CASSVPRFPGTGELFF	TGTGCCAGCAGCGTCCCCCGCTTCCCCGGGACCGGGGAGCTGTTTTTT
TRBJ2-3	once	TRBV7-9	TRBD2	CASSPRTSGMVDTQYF	TGTGCCAGCAGCCCAAGGACTAGCGGGATGGTAGATACGCAGTATTTT
TRBJ1-5	few	TRBV7-2	TRBD1	CASRAQGDNQPQHF	TGTGCCAGCAGGGCACAGGGGGACAATCAGCCCCAGCATTTT
TRBJ2-7	.	TRBV15	.	CATSTTNNPYERYF	TGTGCCACCAGCACGACCAATAATCCCTACGAGCGGTACTTC
TRBJ1-2	few	TRBV27	TRBD1	CASSYGTGTGVHYGYTF	TGTGCCAGCAGTTATGGTACCGGGACAGGGGTTCACTATGGCTACACCTTC
TRBJ2-3	many	TRBV14	.	CASSQDIAGPATDTQYF	TGTGCCAGCAGCCAAGACATAGCAGGACCAGCCACAGATACGCAGTATTTT